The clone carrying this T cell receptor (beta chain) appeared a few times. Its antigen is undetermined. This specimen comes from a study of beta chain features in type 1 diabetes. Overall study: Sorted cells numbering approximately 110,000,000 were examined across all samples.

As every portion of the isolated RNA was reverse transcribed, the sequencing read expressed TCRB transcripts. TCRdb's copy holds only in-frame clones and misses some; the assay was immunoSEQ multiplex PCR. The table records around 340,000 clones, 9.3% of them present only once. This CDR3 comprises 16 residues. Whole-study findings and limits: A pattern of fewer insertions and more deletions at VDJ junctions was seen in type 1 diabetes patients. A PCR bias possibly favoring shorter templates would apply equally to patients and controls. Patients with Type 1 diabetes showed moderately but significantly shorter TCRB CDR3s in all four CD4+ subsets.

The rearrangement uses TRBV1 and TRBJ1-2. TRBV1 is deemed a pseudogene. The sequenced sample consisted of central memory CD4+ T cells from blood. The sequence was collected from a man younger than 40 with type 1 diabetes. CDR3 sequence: CTSSRSDPGTNYGYTF. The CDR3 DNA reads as TGCACCAGCAGCCGCTCTGATCCCGGGACTAACTATGGCTACACCTTC.